This TCR beta chain was obtained from a study of Graves' ophthalmopathy and Graves' hyperthyroidism. On the study more broadly: Peripheral blood samples were taken at initial diagnosis, before any treatment. Study results and caveats: Ophthalmopathy progression cases were predicted by the model with approximately 66% sensitivity and 72.22% specificity.

Scientists amplified the TCR beta CDR3 regions from RNA transcripts. Second-round multiplex PCR came after first-round RT-PCR with HTBI primers. Using its own MiXCR run on the multiplex PCR reads, TCRdb lists one record per CDR3 protein. The sample carries roughly 160,000 distinct CDR3 sequences, approximately 40% recorded once. This clonotype was recorded at least ten times. What it recognizes is unknown. Disease in donors with ophthalmopathy had moderate-to-severe activity, CAS ≥3, NOSPECS ≥4 and under 3 months' duration. Looked up from germline, CDR1 is MNHEY and CDR2 is SVGAGI. The CDR3 is made up of 15 amino acids. V trimming: 7 bases; J trimming: 4 bases; junction bases outside the gene matches: 11.

Sequenced material: peripheral blood. The TCR sequence derives from a middle-aged woman with Graves' ophthalmopathy. This chain connects TRBV6-5 to TRBJ2-5; 8 bases are a match to TRBD1. The CDR3 loop reads CASTRTGIEGETQYF. The CDR3 DNA reads as TGTGCCAGCACCAGGACAGGGATAGAAGGAGAGACCCAGTACTTC.